This entry describes one T cell receptor (beta chain). As yet, its antigen is unknown. Sample time point: late sampling 161 to 241 days after vaccination in a few convalescent patients. Specified treatment: roughly 10-day PBMC culture with coronavirus spike peptide pools or control peptides (ViraFEST assay). The sample is drawn from a study of vaccination and CD4 T cells after COVID-19. Researchers used the Oncomine TCR Beta short-read assay to sequence DNA from cultured CD4+ T cells. TCRdb processed the PCR reads anew with MiXCR; each CDR3 protein has one entry. The sample consists of 20,000 to 25,000 distinct CDR3 sequences, 46% of them appearing once. Study-level points and caveats: Clonotypes reactive to SARS-CoV-2 had a median that went up from approximately 21 to 40, but not significantly.

This specimen was CD4+ T cells from blood, cultured in vitro, taken about 7 months after SARS-CoV-2 vaccination. The sequence was obtained from a human donor who had recovered from COVID-19.

In DNA, the CDR3 is TGCAGTGCTAGACGACAGGGGGCCGGTCAGCCCCAGCATTTT. Protein sequence: CSARRQGAGQPQHF. This chain links TRBV20-1 with TRBJ1-5; 10 positions agree with TRBD1. Germline CDR1 DFQATT, CDR2 SNEGSKA (reference sequence). CDR3 length: 14 residues. The ends lost 2 bases at V and 6 bases at J; junction bases unmatched: 4.